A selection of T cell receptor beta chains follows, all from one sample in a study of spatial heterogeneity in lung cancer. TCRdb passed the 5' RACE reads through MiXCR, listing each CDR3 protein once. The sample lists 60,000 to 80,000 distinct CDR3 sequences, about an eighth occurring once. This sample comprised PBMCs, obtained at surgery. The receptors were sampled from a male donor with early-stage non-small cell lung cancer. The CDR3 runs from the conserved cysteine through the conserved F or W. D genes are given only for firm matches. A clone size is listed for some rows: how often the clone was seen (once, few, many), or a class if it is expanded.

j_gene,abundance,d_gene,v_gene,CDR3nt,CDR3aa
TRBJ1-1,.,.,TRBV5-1,TGCGCCAGCAGCTTCGGGAATCTGAACACTGAAGCTTTCTTT,CASSFGNLNTEAFF
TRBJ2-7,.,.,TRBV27,TGTGCCAGCAGCCATAACAGGGGAGGGCTTTACGAGCAGTACTTC,CASSHNRGGLYEQYF
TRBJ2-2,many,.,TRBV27,TGTGCCAGCAGTTTATGGGGCCCGGGTAACACCGGGGAGCTGTTTTTT,CASSLWGPGNTGELFF
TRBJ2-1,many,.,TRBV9,TGTGCCAGCAGCGTAGAGGCGTTGGAGGGGAGTGAGCAGTTCTTC,CASSVEALEGSEQFF
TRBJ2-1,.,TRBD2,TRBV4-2,TGTGCCAGCAGCCAAGATGCTAGCGGGACGTACAATGAGCAGTTCTTC,CASSQDASGTYNEQFF
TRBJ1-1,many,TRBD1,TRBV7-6,TGTGCCAGCAGTTGGACAGGGGACGGTCAAGACACTGAAGCTTTCTTT,CASSWTGDGQDTEAFF
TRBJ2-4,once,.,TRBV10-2,TGCGCCAGCAGTGAGGCCACCGGGCTCATGGACATTCAGTACTTC,CASSEATGLMDIQYF
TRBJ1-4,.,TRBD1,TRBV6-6,TGTGCCAGCACCTCCGGGACAGGTATCGAAAAACTGTTTTTT,CASTSGTGIEKLFF
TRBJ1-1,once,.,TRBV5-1,TGCGCCAGCAGCTTATGGGCGGCGGAAACTGAAGCTTTCTTT,CASSLWAAETEAFF
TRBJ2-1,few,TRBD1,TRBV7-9,TGTGCCAGCAGCCCCGGACAGGGGGCTGATAGGGGCAATGAGCAGTTCTTC,CASSPGQGADRGNEQFF
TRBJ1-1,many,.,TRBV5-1,TGCGCCAGCAGCTTGGGTGGGACTTTGAACACTGAAGCTTTCTTT,CASSLGGTLNTEAFF
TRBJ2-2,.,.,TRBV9,TGTGCCAGCAGCGTTTCGCACGGGAACACCGGGGAGCTGTTTTTT,CASSVSHGNTGELFF
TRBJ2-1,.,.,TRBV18,TGTGCCAGCTCCCCCCCCTGGCAGGCTATCTACAATGAGCAGTTCTTC,CASSPPWQAIYNEQFF
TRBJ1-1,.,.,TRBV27,TGTGCCAGCAGCTTCTCCCACTCGGGGACTGAAGCTTTCTTT,CASSFSHSGTEAFF
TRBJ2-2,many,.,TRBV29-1,TGCAGCGTTGAGGAACGGAACACCGGGGAGCTGTTTTTT,CSVEERNTGELFF
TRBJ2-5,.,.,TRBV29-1,TGCAGCGTAGAGACAGTGGCGGAGACCCAGTACTTC,CSVETVAETQYF
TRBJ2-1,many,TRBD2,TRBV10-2,TGCGCCAGCAGTGACCCCGGGACTAGCGGGAGTACCGAGCAGTTCTTC,CASSDPGTSGSTEQFF
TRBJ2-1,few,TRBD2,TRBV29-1,TGCAGCGTTGTGGCGGGAGGGCACGTCGATGAGCAGTTCTTC,CSVVAGGHVDEQFF
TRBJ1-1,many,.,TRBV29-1,TGCAGCGTTGGATACAGGGCCGAGAACACTGAAGCTTTCTTT,CSVGYRAENTEAFF
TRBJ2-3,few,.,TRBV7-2,TGTGCCAGCAGCGGACAGTACACAGATACGCAGTATTTT,CASSGQYTDTQYF
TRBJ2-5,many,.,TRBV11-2,TGTGCCAGCAGCTTAACCATACAGACCCAGTACTTC,CASSLTIQTQYF
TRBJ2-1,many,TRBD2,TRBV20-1,TGCAGTGCTACTGGACTAGCGGGAGGCAATGAGCAGTTCTTC,CSATGLAGGNEQFF
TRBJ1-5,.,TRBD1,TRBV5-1,TGCGCCAGCAGGTTAACAGGGGATAGCAATCAGCCCCAGCATTTT,CASRLTGDSNQPQHF